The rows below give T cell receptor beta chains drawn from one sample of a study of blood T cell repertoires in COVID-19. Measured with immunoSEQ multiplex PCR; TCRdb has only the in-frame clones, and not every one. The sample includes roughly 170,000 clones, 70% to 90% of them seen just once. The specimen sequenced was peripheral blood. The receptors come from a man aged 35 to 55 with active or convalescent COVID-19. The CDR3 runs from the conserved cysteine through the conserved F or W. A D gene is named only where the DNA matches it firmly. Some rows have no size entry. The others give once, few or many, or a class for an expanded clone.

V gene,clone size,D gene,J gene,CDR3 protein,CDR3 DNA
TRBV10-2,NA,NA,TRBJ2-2,CASRQIPTGELFF,TGCGCCAGCAGACAAATACCTACCGGGGAGCTGTTTTTT
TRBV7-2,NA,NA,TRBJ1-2,CASSLHQGRGDGYTF,TGTGCCAGCAGCTTACATCAGGGGCGTGGAGATGGCTACACCTTC
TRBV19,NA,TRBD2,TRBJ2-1,CASSIVAGDEQFF,TGTGCCAGTAGTATCGTAGCGGGGGATGAGCAGTTCTTC
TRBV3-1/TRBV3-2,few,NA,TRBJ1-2,CASSQPTINYGYTF,TGTGCCAGCAGCCAACCGACAATAAACTATGGCTACACCTTC
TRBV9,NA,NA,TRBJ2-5,CASSVVLGGQETQYF,TGTGCCAGCAGCGTAGTACTCGGGGGCCAAGAGACCCAGTACTTC
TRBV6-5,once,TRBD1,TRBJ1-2,CARSFAGTGGYIYTF,TGTGCCAGATCCTTCGCCGGGACAGGGGGCTATATCTACACCTTC
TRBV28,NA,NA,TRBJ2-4,CATRTDAKNIQYF,TGTGCCACCCGGACAGACGCCAAAAACATTCAGTACTTC
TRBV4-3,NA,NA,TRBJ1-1,CASSQDHTMNTEAFF,TGCGCCAGCAGCCAAGATCACACGATGAACACTGAAGCTTTCTTT
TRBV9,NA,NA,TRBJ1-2,CASSVDRDRYGYTF,TGTGCCAGCAGCGTAGACAGGGATCGCTATGGCTACACCTTC
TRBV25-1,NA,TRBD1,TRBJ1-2,CASSEPGQIFYGYTF,TGTGCCAGCAGTGAACCGGGACAGATCTTCTATGGCTACACCTTC
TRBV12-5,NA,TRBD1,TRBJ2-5,CASGSGQGETQYF,TGTGCTAGTGGTTCCGGACAGGGTGAGACCCAGTACTTC
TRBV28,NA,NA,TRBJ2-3,CASMGQKGTDTQYF,TGTGCCAGTATGGGGCAGAAAGGCACAGATACGCAGTATTTT
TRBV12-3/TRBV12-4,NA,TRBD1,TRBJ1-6,CASNLQGSPLHF,TGTGCCAGCAACCTACAGGGGTCACCCCTCCACTTT
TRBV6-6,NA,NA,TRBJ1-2,CASGGEGYTF,TGTGCCAGCGGGGGGGAAGGCTACACCTTC
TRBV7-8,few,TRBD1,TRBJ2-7,CASRPGQGPYEQYF,TGTGCCAGCAGACCGGGACAGGGCCCCTACGAGCAGTACTTC
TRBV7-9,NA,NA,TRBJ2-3,CASSPGTGDTQYF,TGTGCCAGCAGCCCCGGCACAGGGGATACGCAGTATTTT
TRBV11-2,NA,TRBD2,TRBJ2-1,CASRRLAGIHNEQFF,TGTGCCAGCAGGAGACTAGCGGGGATCCACAATGAGCAGTTCTTC
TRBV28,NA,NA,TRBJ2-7,CASSLFVREAYEQYF,TGTGCCAGCAGTTTATTTGTCAGGGAGGCCTACGAGCAGTACTTC
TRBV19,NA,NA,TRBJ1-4,CASSSSSGTSHLFNEKLFF,TGTGCCAGTAGTTCAAGCTCCGGGACAAGCCACCTCTTTAATGAAAAACTGTTTTTT
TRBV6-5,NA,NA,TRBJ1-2,CASSLMPGRVGYTF,TGTGCCAGCAGTTTAATGCCGGGGAGAGTCGGCTACACCTTC
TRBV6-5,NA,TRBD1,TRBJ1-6,CASSYSGTGNSPLHF,TGTGCCAGCAGTTACTCGGGGACAGGGAATTCACCCCTCCACTTT
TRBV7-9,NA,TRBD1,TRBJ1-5,CASSLGTGIDQPQHF,TGTGCCAGCAGCTTAGGGACAGGGATTGATCAGCCCCAGCATTTT
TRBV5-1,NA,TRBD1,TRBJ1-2,CASRPPTRGYGGYTF,TGCGCCAGCAGACCCCCAACCAGGGGGTACGGCGGCTACACCTTC
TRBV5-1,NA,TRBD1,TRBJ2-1,CASSLGQGSYNEQFF,TGCGCCAGCAGCTTGGGACAGGGATCCTACAATGAGCAGTTCTTC
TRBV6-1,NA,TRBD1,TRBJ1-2,CASSEGPGGNYGYTF,TGTGCCAGCAGTGAAGGTCCAGGGGGGAACTATGGCTACACCTTC
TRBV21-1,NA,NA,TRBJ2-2,CASSKKELAGGVTGELFF,TGTGCCAGCAGCAAAAAAGAGCTAGCGGGGGGTGTCACCGGGGAGCTGTTTTTT
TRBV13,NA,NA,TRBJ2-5,CASSPSVGAQETQYF,TGTGCCAGCAGCCCCTCTGTAGGGGCCCAAGAGACCCAGTACTTC
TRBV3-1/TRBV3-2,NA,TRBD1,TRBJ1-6,CASSHGDRPRAPLHF,TGTGCCAGCAGCCATGGGGACAGGCCGAGGGCACCCCTCCACTTT
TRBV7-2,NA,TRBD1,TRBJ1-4,CASSSDRAEKLFF,TGTGCCAGCAGCTCAGACAGGGCGGAAAAACTGTTTTTT
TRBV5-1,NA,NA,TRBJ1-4,CASSWTILGGDEKLFF,TGCGCCAGCAGCTGGACAATACTGGGGGGTGATGAAAAACTGTTTTTT
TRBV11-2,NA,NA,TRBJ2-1,CASSPEGGARFNEQFF,TGTGCCAGCAGCCCCGAGGGCGGGGCCAGGTTCAATGAGCAGTTCTTC
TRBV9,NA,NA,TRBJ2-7,CASSPRTSYEQYF,TGTGCCAGCAGCCCCCGAACTAGCTACGAGCAGTACTTC
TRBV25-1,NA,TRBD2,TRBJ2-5,CASSDTSGGPQETQYF,TGTGCCAGCAGTGATACTAGCGGGGGCCCCCAAGAGACCCAGTACTTC
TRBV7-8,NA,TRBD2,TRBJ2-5,CASSLGGLETQYF,TGTGCCAGCAGCTTGGGAGGGCTGGAGACCCAGTACTTC
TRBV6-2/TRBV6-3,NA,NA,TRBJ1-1,CASSQYQENTEAFF,TGTGCCAGCAGTCAGTATCAGGAGAACACTGAAGCTTTCTTT
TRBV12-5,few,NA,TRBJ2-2,CASGLTPSGLSTGELFF,TGTGCTAGTGGTTTGACGCCCTCGGGGTTGAGTACCGGGGAGCTGTTTTTT
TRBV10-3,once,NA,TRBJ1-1,CAIRPTGNTEAFF,TGTGCCATCAGACCCACAGGGAACACTGAAGCTTTCTTT
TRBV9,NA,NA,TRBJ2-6,CASSVGESGANVLTF,TGTGCCAGCAGCGTAGGGGAGTCTGGGGCCAACGTCCTGACTTTC
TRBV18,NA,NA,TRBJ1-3,CASSPPGATLSGNTIYF,TGTGCCAGCTCACCACCGGGCGCTACGCTCTCTGGAAACACCATATATTTT
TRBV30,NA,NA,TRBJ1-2,CAVVSGGLRGYTF,TGTGCCGTCGTTAGTGGGGGACTCAGGGGCTACACCTTC
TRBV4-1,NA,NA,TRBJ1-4,CASSHAIYGVGEKLFF,TGCGCCAGCAGCCACGCCATTTACGGAGTTGGAGAAAAACTGTTTTTT
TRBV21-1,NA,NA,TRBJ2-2,CASSNGADGELFF,TGTGCCAGCAGCAATGGGGCAGACGGGGAGCTGTTTTTT
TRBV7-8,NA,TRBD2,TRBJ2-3,CASSPEYGGDTDTQYF,TGTGCCAGCAGCCCCGAGTACGGGGGGGACACAGATACGCAGTATTTT
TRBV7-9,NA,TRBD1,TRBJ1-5,CASSRTGSNQPQHF,TGTGCCAGCAGCCGGACAGGGAGCAATCAGCCCCAGCATTTT
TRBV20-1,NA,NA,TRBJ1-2,CSASPGFGYTF,TGCAGTGCTAGTCCCGGGTTTGGCTACACCTTC
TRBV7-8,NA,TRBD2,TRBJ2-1,CASSSPGLGSYNEQFF,TGTGCCAGCAGCAGTCCGGGACTAGGGTCTTACAATGAGCAGTTCTTC
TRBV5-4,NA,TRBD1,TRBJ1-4,CASSIRQGADEKLFF,TGTGCCAGCAGCATAAGACAGGGGGCGGATGAAAAACTGTTTTTT
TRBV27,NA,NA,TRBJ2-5,CASSTQRGWETQYF,TGTGCCAGCAGTACCCAGCGAGGTTGGGAGACCCAGTACTTC
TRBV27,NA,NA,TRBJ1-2,CARIPPSPSRYGYTF,TGTGCCAGGATACCCCCGTCCCCTTCTCGGTATGGCTACACCTTC
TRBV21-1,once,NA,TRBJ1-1,CASSRDRSNTEAFF,TGTGCCAGCAGCAGGGACAGGTCGAACACTGAAGCTTTCTTT
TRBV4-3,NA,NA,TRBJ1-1,CASSDLTGNSMNTEAFF,TGCGCCAGCAGCGACCTAACAGGGAACTCCATGAACACTGAAGCTTTCTTT
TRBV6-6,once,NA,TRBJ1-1,CASSYIRGPMNTEAFF,TGTGCCAGCAGTTACATCAGGGGCCCTATGAACACTGAAGCTTTCTTT
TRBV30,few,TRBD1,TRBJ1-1,CAWRSDRARTEAFF,TGTGCCTGGAGGAGCGACAGGGCCCGCACTGAAGCTTTCTTT
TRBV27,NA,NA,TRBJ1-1,CASNSNTEAFF,TGTGCCAGCAACTCTAACACTGAAGCTTTCTTT
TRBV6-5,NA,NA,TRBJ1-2,CASSYQGGGYGYTF,TGTGCCAGCAGTTACCAGGGAGGGGGCTATGGCTACACCTTC